This TCR beta chain was identified in a study of PD-1 blockade in classical Hodgkin lymphoma. Regarding the study as a whole: Why the repertoires differ is still unclear, perhaps disease activity or prior therapy. Healthy donors reportedly exceeded newly diagnosed patients in baseline TCR diversity.

The time point: newly diagnosed, previously untreated cHL patient sample. Acting as the comparison were PBMCs from newly diagnosed, untreated classical Hodgkin lymphoma. As regards this clone: Its antigen is not known.

There are 15 residues in the CDR3. V lost 4 bases, J lost 6 bases, and 7 bases stayed unmatched. From germline, CDR1 is SGHDT and CDR2 YYEEEE. The protocol was immunoSEQ multiplex PCR, while the TCRdb copy is restricted to in-frame clones and leaves out a portion. Altogether tens of thousands of clones are present, approximately 91% being singletons, with the ten largest covering under 5%. V and J are TRBV5-6 and TRBJ1-4; 9 nucleotides line up with TRBD1. Sequencing input: peripheral blood mononuclear cells (PBMCs). The TCR was taken from a human donor with classical Hodgkin lymphoma. The CDR3 protein is CASSVIQGAHEKLFF. DNA of the CDR3: TGTGCCAGCAGCGTCATACAGGGGGCGCATGAAAAACTGTTTTTT.